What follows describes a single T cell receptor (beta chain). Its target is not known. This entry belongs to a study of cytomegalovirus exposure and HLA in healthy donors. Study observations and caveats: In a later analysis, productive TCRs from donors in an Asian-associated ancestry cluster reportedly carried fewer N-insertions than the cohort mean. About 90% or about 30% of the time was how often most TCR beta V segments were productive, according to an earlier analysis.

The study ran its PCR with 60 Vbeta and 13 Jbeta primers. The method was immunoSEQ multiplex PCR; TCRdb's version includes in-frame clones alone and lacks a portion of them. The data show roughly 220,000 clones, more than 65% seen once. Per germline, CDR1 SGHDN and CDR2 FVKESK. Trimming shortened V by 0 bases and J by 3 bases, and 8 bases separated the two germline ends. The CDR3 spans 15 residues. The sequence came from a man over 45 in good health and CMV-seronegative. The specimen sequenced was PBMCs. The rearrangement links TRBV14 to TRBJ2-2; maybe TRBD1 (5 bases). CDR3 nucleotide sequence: TGTGCCAGCAGCCAAGAATGGGGCTACACCGGGGAGCTGTTTTTT. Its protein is CASSQEWGYTGELFF.